Shown below are 27 T cell receptor beta chains from a single sample sequenced in a study of blood T cell repertoires in COVID-19. The protocol was immunoSEQ multiplex PCR, while the TCRdb copy is restricted to in-frame clones and leaves out a portion. The repertoire holds fewer than 500,000 clones, with about 90% as singletons. Input material: PBMCs or T cells enriched from blood (not recorded which). The receptors derive from a woman under 30 who had recovered from COVID-19.

This clone was picked up a small number of times. The genes are TRBV28 and TRBJ1-6; no reliable D call. The germline CDR1 and CDR2 sequences are MDHEN and SYDVKM. Trimming shortened V by 4 bases and J by 4 bases, and 11 bases separated the two germline ends. This CDR3 is built from 15 residues. This CDR3 is CASSSVPLYNSPLHF. DNA of the CDR3: TGTGCCAGCAGTTCAGTACCCCTGTATAATTCACCCCTCCACTTT.

The genes are TRBV15 and TRBJ2-3, with a tentative D call TRBD1 (6 bases). Germline CDR1 and CDR2: LNHNV and YYDKDF (reference sequence). The length of the CDR3 is 20 residues. Between the trimmed V and J ends, which lost 0 bases and 1 base, there was a span of 23 bases. In nucleotides, the CDR3 is TGTGCCACCAGCAGAGATTACGAGGACAGACCCGGGGACGGCACAGATACGCAGTATTTT. It encodes CATSRDYEDRPGDGTDTQYF.

The chain combines TRBV21-1 with TRBJ2-1; TRBD1, the table's D call, lacks a check against the DNA. TRBV21-1 is noted as a pseudogene. The CDR3 has 17 amino acids. The CDR3 DNA reads as TGTGCCAGCAGCAAGGTTCGCTCGGGGCAGGGGGAGAATGAGCAGTTCTTC. Translation: CASSKVRSGQGENEQFF.

The count of this clone is one. The chain carries TRBV7-8 and TRBJ1-1; D unclear. Germline V gives CDR1 SGHVS, CDR2 FQNEAQ. The CDR3 covers 14 residues. Deletions cut 3 bases from V and 3 bases from J, with 11 bases between. CDR3 amino acids: CASSFRRGDTEAFF. The CDR3 DNA reads TGTGCCAGCAGCTTTAGGAGAGGAGACACTGAAGCTTTCTTT.

V usage is TRBV28 and J usage is TRBJ1-1; D perhaps matches TRBD1 (6 bases). Trimming stripped 10 bases from V and 7 bases from J, with 16 bases between. Germline V gene sequence: CDR1 MDHEN, CDR2 SYDVKM. The CDR3 has 12 amino acids. The CDR3 DNA reads as TGTGCCACCGGGCCGTTACAGGGTGAAGCTTTCTTT. It specifies CATGPLQGEAFF.

V usage is TRBV12-3 or TRBV12-4 and J usage is TRBJ2-1; 7 bases agree with TRBD2. The CDR3 is made up of 11 amino acids. With V trimmed by 1 base and J by 12 bases, 0 bases remained unmatched. CDR3 sequence reads: CASSLGLAQFF. DNA of the CDR3: TGTGCCAGCAGTTTAGGACTAGCGCAGTTCTTC.

This clone was seen only a few times. The chain employs TRBV30 and TRBJ2-7; 7 bases agree with TRBD1. There are 11 residues in the CDR3. CDR1 and CDR2 from the germline V gene are GTSNPN and SVGIG (reference sequence). V gave up 7 bases and J gave up 2 bases; unmatched junction bases: 2. CDR3 residues: CALTGTYEQYF. In DNA form, the CDR3 reads TGTGCCTTGACAGGGACCTACGAGCAGTACTTC.

This chain links TRBV6-5 with TRBJ2-2, with D perhaps TRBD1 (6 bases). The germline gives CDR1 MNHEY, CDR2 SVGAGI. This CDR3 spans 15 amino acids. V was shortened by 4 bases and J by 3 bases, with 12 bases between the two germline ends. As DNA, the CDR3 is TGTGCCAGCAGTTCCTACGGACAGTACACCGGGGAGCTGTTTTTT. Protein product: CASSSYGQYTGELFF.

The chain uses TRBV5-8 and TRBJ1-4, with D maybe TRBD1 (5 bases). V lost 5 bases and J 4 bases, leaving 12 bases between the germline ends. This CDR3 comprises 14 residues. CDR1 and CDR2 (germline): SGHTS, YDEGEE. CDR3 sequence: CASSNGRVNEKLFF. In DNA form, the CDR3 reads TGTGCCAGCAGTAATGGCAGGGTTAATGAAAAACTGTTTTTT.

V is TRBV28 and J is TRBJ1-1; D gene unclear. Germline assignment: CDR1 MDHEN and CDR2 SYDVKM. V was pared by 4 bases and J by 0 bases, with 15 bases between. This CDR3 is 16 amino acids long. This CDR3 reads CASSSHHTFMNTEAFF. CDR3 nucleotides: TGTGCCAGCAGTTCCCATCACACCTTCATGAACACTGAAGCTTTCTTT.

The gene calls are TRBV7-9 and TRBJ1-5; D gene ambiguous. Deletions cut 1 base from V and 5 bases from J, with 12 bases between. CDR1 is SEHNR, CDR2 FQNEAQ, per germline (reference sequence). The CDR3 is made up of 15 amino acids. CDR3 DNA sequence: TGTGCCAGCAGCTTAGGGTCCCGGAGGGATCAGCCCCAGCATTTT. This translates into CASSLGSRRDQPQHF.

J is TRBJ1-1 and V is TRBV2; 7 positions match TRBD1. The CDR3 totals 16 residues. The junction had 5 bases not matched to a gene; V was cut back by 1 base and J by 0 bases. The germline CDR1 and CDR2 sequences are SNHLY and FYNNEI. The CDR3 loop is CASSEEDRNMNTEAFF. As DNA, the CDR3 is TGTGCCAGCAGTGAAGAGGACAGGAACATGAACACTGAAGCTTTCTTT.

This clone was counted once. The V and J genes are TRBV30 and TRBJ1-1, with 7 bases lining up with TRBD1. This CDR3 has 12 residues. The V segment lost 2 bases and the J segment 11 bases; nucleotides outside the gene matches: 8. CDR1 and CDR2 (germline): GTSNPN, SVGIG (reference sequence). CDR3 bases: TGTGCCTGGAGTATAACAGGGGAAAAGGCTTTCTTT. This encodes CAWSITGEKAFF.

The chain employs TRBV11-3 and TRBJ1-1, with D perhaps TRBD1 (5 bases). The CDR3 spans 14 residues. Trimming pared 1 base from V and 1 base from J, leaving 7 bases between. Germline-derived CDR1 and CDR2 are SGHNT and YENEEA. Here the CDR3 reads CASSLAGQNTEAFF. The CDR3 coding sequence is TGTGCCAGCAGCTTAGCTGGACAGAACACTGAAGCTTTCTTT.

The V call is TRBV4-1, the J call TRBJ1-3; TRBD1 might be the D (5 bases). The germline V gene has CDR1 MGHRA and CDR2 YSYEKL. Between the trimmed V and J ends, which lost 1 base and 8 bases, there was a span of 15 bases. CDR3 length: 15 amino acids. In nucleotides, the CDR3 is TGCGCCAGCAGCCAAGGGACATCACCAAGGGACACCATATATTTT. Its translation: CASSQGTSPRDTIYF.

The J gene is TRBJ1-2, the V gene TRBV19, with 8 bases that match TRBD1. The V gene end was trimmed by 3 bases and the J gene end by 5 bases; junction bases not matched to a gene: 2. The germline V gene has CDR1 LNHDA and CDR2 SQIVND (reference sequence). The CDR3 has 13 amino acids. The CDR3 bases are TGTGCCAGTAGTATGGACAGGGAGTATGGCTACACCTTC. Residues: CASSMDREYGYTF.

The chain links TRBV5-1 to TRBJ1-2; D is ambiguous. CDR1 and CDR2 (germline): SGHRS, YFSETQ. CDR3 length: 15 residues. V lost 1 base and J lost 4, with 14 bases in between. The CDR3 sequence is CASSLSRESSYGYTF. The CDR3 nucleotides read TGCGCCAGCAGCTTGTCCCGGGAGTCCTCCTATGGCTACACCTTC.

The genes are TRBV12-3 or TRBV12-4 and TRBJ1-4; the D gene is possibly TRBD1 (5 bases). The V end lost 6 bases, the J end lost 12 bases, and 14 bases lay between the germline ends. The CDR3 has 12 residues. The CDR3 loop reads CASSGGTSELFF. The DNA of the CDR3 is TGTGCCAGCAGCGGGGGGACGAGCGAACTGTTTTTT.

About this clone: Other DNA sequences from this sample encode an identical CDR3 as well. This rearrangement joins TRBV5-6 to TRBJ2-5, with 10 positions matching TRBD1. The V gene's germline CDR1 is SGHDT and CDR2 YYEEEE. CDR3 length equals 15 residues. V was pared by 5 bases and J by 2 bases, with 6 bases of the junction left unmatched. CDR3 coding DNA: TGTGCCAGCAGTTCCGGGACAGGGGCTCAAGAGACCCAGTACTTC. It encodes CASSSGTGAQETQYF. Drawing the rest from reference TRBV5-6 and TRBJ2-5, the complete variable domain is DAGVTQSPTHLIKTRGQQVTLRCSPKSGHDTVSWYQQALGQGPQFIFQYYEEEERQRGNFPDRFSGHQFPNYSSELNVNALLLGDSALYLCASSSGTGAQETQYFGPGTRLLVL.

The chain carries TRBV14 and TRBJ2-1; 11 positions agree with TRBD2. CDR1 is SGHDN and CDR2 is FVKESK in the germline V gene. V shed 4 bases, J shed 9 bases, and the junction held 8 bases outside the gene matches. The CDR3 is made up of 15 amino acids. As DNA, the CDR3 is TGTGCCAGCAGCCTAGCGGGGGGGCCGAGGGGTGAGCAGTTCTTC. It specifies CASSLAGGPRGEQFF.

The chain carries TRBV18 and TRBJ1-1; D is perhaps TRBD1 (5 bases). Germline CDR1 and CDR2: KGHSH and LQKENI. This CDR3 is 15 amino acids long. Trimming stripped 5 bases from V and 1 base from J, with 14 bases between. CDR3 in amino acids: CASSGTLLPNTEAFF. CDR3 in DNA: TGTGCCAGCTCAGGGACTCTCTTACCGAACACTGAAGCTTTCTTT.

CDR3 in amino acids: CASSPDRGRDTQYF. The CDR3 nucleotides read TGTGCCAGCAGTCCGGACAGGGGGCGGGATACGCAGTATTTT. This chain joins TRBV2 and TRBJ2-3; 11 bases fit TRBD1. The V gene's germline CDR1 is SNHLY and CDR2 FYNNEI. CDR3 length equals 14 residues. The trim removed 5 bases at V and 6 bases at J, leaving 4 bases unmatched.

The chain uses TRBV5-1 and TRBJ2-2; 7 bases line up with TRBD1. The V gene's germline CDR1 is SGHRS and CDR2 YFSETQ. CDR3 length equals 15 residues. The J segment lost 3 bases and the V segment lost 0 bases, leaving 2 bases of the junction unmatched. In DNA form, the CDR3 reads TGCGCCAGCAGCTTGGGGGACAGAGACACCGGGGAGCTGTTTTTT. Its protein is CASSLGDRDTGELFF.

This rearrangement joins TRBV6-6 to TRBJ2-7; the D is unclear. There are 12 residues in the CDR3. The germline V gene encodes CDR1 MNHNY and CDR2 SVGAGI (reference sequence). Trimming shortened V by 6 bases and J by 3 bases, and 9 bases separated the two germline ends. CDR3 residues: CASSGAIYEQYF. Here the CDR3 DNA reads TGTGCCAGCAGCGGAGCGATCTACGAGCAGTACTTC.

This sequence joins TRBV30 and TRBJ1-1, with 8 bases fitting TRBD1. CDR1 and CDR2 from the germline V gene are GTSNPN and SVGIG (reference sequence). Trimming removed 5 bases from V and 6 bases from J; junction bases left unmatched: 8. The CDR3 sequence is 13 residues long. The CDR3 spells CAWGLTGGAEAFF. The CDR3 DNA sequence: TGTGCCTGGGGTCTCACAGGGGGGGCTGAAGCTTTCTTT.

The V and J genes are TRBV9 and TRBJ1-1; tentative D call: TRBD1 (6 bases). CDR1 is SGDLS, CDR2 YYNGEE, per germline. V was pared by 3 bases and J by 4 bases, with 13 bases between. This CDR3 comprises 14 residues. CDR3 DNA sequence: TGTGCCAGCAGCGCGGGAGGACAGAGCACTGAAGCTTTCTTT. It encodes CASSAGGQSTEAFF.

Here the CDR3 DNA reads TGTGCCAGCAGCTTAGCGAGGGGAGGCACCGGGGAGCTGTTTTTT. It encodes CASSLARGGTGELFF. This chain links TRBV7-3 with TRBJ2-2, with D perhaps TRBD2 (6 bases). This CDR3 contains 15 residues. Germline V gene lookup returns CDR1 SGHTA and CDR2 FQGTGA. V lost 2 bases, J lost 4 bases, and 11 bases lay in between.